This TCR beta chain was profiled in a study of blood T cell repertoires in COVID-19. On the study more broadly: The samples span acute and convalescent COVID-19 from the United States, Italy and Spain. Nucleic acid was either cDNA or gDNA, and it came from T cells, B-cell-depleted T cells, or PBMCs.

Under the authors' procedure: Reference gene primer amplification gave nucleated cell count estimates. Some clones are missing from TCRdb's copy, which holds only in-frame ones; the method was immunoSEQ multiplex PCR. V, J and clone size are taken as reported in that table, and D and trimming were inferred from the DNA itself. In the table there are tens of thousands of clones, approximately 79% of which are singletons. One Seattle source followed patients from active infection through their disease course. This TCR came from a man aged 65-85 years with COVID-19, enrolled during active disease. Sequenced sample: peripheral blood.

The CDR3 nucleotides read TGTGCCTGGACAGACAGGGGTAATGGCTACACCTTC. Its translation is CAWTDRGNGYTF. The V call is TRBV30, the J call TRBJ1-2; TRBD1 matches 8 bases. The V segment lost 4 bases and the J segment 6 bases; nucleotides outside the gene matches: 4. CDR3 size: 12 residues. Germline V lookup: CDR1 GTSNPN, CDR2 SVGIG (reference sequence).